This T cell receptor beta chain was identified in a study of blood T cell repertoires in COVID-19. The CDR3 extends over 13 amino acids. Per the germline V gene, CDR1 is LNHNV and CDR2 is YYDKDF (reference sequence). The V gene lost 2 bases and the J gene lost 1 base, with 5 bases spanning the gap. As processed by the authors: Amplification of reference gene primers provided the estimated nucleated cell counts. The method was immunoSEQ multiplex PCR; TCRdb's version includes in-frame clones alone and lacks a portion of them. V and J calls and clone size are those listed in that table; D and trimming were worked out from the DNA. The sample lists about 300,000 clones; 70% to 90% were seen once. Donors were grouped by their self-reported clinical history.

J is TRBJ1-1 and V is TRBV15, with D possibly TRBD1 on 5 matching bases. The sequence came from a woman aged 25 to 39 who had recovered from COVID-19. Sequenced: PBMCs or T cells enriched from blood (not recorded which). CDR3 region: CATSRQGNTEAFF. CDR3 bases: TGTGCCACCAGCAGACAGGGGAACACTGAAGCTTTCTTT.